This T cell receptor beta chain was documented in a study of cytomegalovirus exposure and HLA in healthy donors. The primer mix had 60 Vbeta and 13 Jbeta primers. Generated by immunoSEQ multiplex PCR, the TCRdb table keeps only in-frame clones and is missing some. The table shows 110,000 to 150,000 clones, with around 10% occurring only once. This clone has just a few counts. With 9 bases clipped from V and 5 bases from J, the junction kept 7 bases outside the gene matches. Germline V gene data show CDR1 as MNHEY and CDR2 as SMNVEV (reference sequence). The CDR3 runs 14 residues. Likely unrecorded immune exposures existed in these nominally healthy donors.

The chain recombines TRBV27 with TRBJ2-2; 9 nucleotides align to TRBD1. This TCR was sampled from a male donor in good health and CMV-seronegative. Sequencing was performed on PBMCs. The CDR3 DNA follows: TGTGCCAGGGGACAGGGCCCCTGGACCGGGGAGCTGTTTTTT. Its translation is CARGQGPWTGELFF.